Listed here are 17 T cell receptor beta chains from one sample, sequenced in a study of blood T cell repertoires in COVID-19. Sequencing was performed with immunoSEQ multiplex PCR; in TCRdb, only in-frame clones are kept and a portion is missing. The sample carries around 300,000 clones, approximately 90% recorded once. Specimen: peripheral blood. The receptors stem from a woman aged 50 to 60 with COVID-19, enrolled during active disease.

V usage is TRBV19 and J usage is TRBJ2-7, with D perhaps matching TRBD1 (6 bases). The V gene's germline CDR1 is LNHDA and CDR2 SQIVND (reference sequence). The CDR3 contains 18 residues. Trimming removed 3 bases from V and 2 bases from J, with 23 bases in between. The CDR3 coding sequence is TGTGCCAGTAGTATGGTGCCGGCCCTCACAGGGTCTCCCTACGAGCAGTACTTC. Residues: CASSMVPALTGSPYEQYF.

This clone came up a few times. V gene TRBV7-9 combines with J gene TRBJ1-1, with 8 bases fitting TRBD1. Per germline, CDR1 SEHNR and CDR2 FQNEAQ (reference sequence). The trim removed 4 bases at V and 6 bases at J, leaving 1 base unmatched. This CDR3 spans 12 amino acids. CDR3 sequence (DNA): TGTGCCAGCAGCTCGACAGGGGCTGAAGCTTTCTTT. This sequence encodes CASSSTGAEAFF.

The V gene is TRBV27, the J gene TRBJ2-3; TRBD1 aligns across 7 bases. The V gene's germline CDR1 is MNHEY and CDR2 SMNVEV (reference sequence). After removal of 10 bases from V and 2 bases from J, the junction contained 6 bases not matched to a gene. CDR3 length: 13 residues. CDR3 region: CATTDRNTDTQYF. Here the CDR3 DNA reads TGTGCCACTACGGACAGGAACACAGATACGCAGTATTTT.

The V and J genes are TRBV2 and TRBJ1-5; D uncertain. The V and J ends lost 1 base and 5 bases respectively, with 6 bases between them. Germline loops: CDR1 SNHLY, CDR2 FYNNEI. The length of the CDR3 is 13 residues. The CDR3 DNA follows: TGTGCCAGCAGTGAAGGAGAGGATCAGCCCCAGCATTTT. This gives the protein CASSEGEDQPQHF.

The chain couples TRBV30 to TRBJ2-7, with a tentative D call TRBD1 (6 bases). CDR3 length equals 12 residues. Germline CDR1 is GTSNPN and CDR2 is SVGIG (reference sequence). V was cut by 1 base and J by 6 bases, with 10 bases left in between. The CDR3 DNA reads as TGTGCCTGGAGTGGTGGACAGTTCGAGCAGTACTTC. Protein product: CAWSGGQFEQYF.

V usage is TRBV12-3 or TRBV12-4 and J usage is TRBJ2-5, with D unresolved. The V end was cut by 3 bases, the J end by 5 bases, with 7 bases between. This CDR3 has 12 amino acids. CDR3 loop: CASSFSRETQYF. CDR3 nucleotide sequence: TGTGCCAGCAGTTTTAGTCGGGAGACCCAGTACTTC.

V usage is TRBV6-5 and J usage is TRBJ1-5, with unresolved D. Per germline, CDR1 MNHEY and CDR2 SVGAGI. The V and J ends lost 0 bases and 7 bases respectively, with 13 bases between them. The CDR3 totals 15 residues. This CDR3 is CASSYSVSPGQPQHF. CDR3 DNA sequence: TGTGCCAGCAGTTACTCTGTCAGCCCGGGGCAGCCCCAGCATTTT.

The rearrangement joins TRBV5-1 to TRBJ2-3; weak D call: TRBD2 (6 bases). V shed 1 base and J shed 3 bases, with 12 bases lying between them. CDR1 SGHRS and CDR2 YFSETQ come from the germline V gene. The CDR3 covers 15 residues. CDR3 residues: CASSLNDGGTDTQYF. The CDR3 DNA reads TGCGCCAGCAGCTTGAATGACGGGGGAACAGATACGCAGTATTTT.

This chain uses TRBV5-1 with TRBJ2-1; 13 nucleotides line up with TRBD2. The CDR3 spans 15 residues. Germline V lookup: CDR1 SGHRS, CDR2 YFSETQ. V dropped 3 bases and J dropped 4; count of bases not matched to a gene: 1. The CDR3 DNA is TGCGCCAGCAGCTCGACTAGCGGGGGGTACAATGAGCAGTTCTTC. This encodes CASSSTSGGYNEQFF. The variable domain in full, with the rest retrieved from reference TRBV5-1 and TRBJ2-1, is KAGVTQTPRYLIKTRGQQVTLSCSPISGHRSVSWYQQTPGQGLQFLFEYFSETQRNKGNFPGRFSGRQFSNSRSEMNVSTLELGDSALYLCASSSTSGGYNEQFFGPGTRLTVL.

This clone has only one observation. The V gene is TRBV19, the J gene TRBJ2-2, with 9 bases lining up with TRBD2. Germline V lookup: CDR1 LNHDA, CDR2 SQIVND (reference sequence). J gave up 5 bases and V 2 bases, and 3 bases lay outside the gene matches. This CDR3 contains 15 residues. Here the CDR3 reads CASSILAGRTGELFF. The DNA for the CDR3 is TGTGCCAGTAGTATACTAGCGGGACGGACCGGGGAGCTGTTTTTT.

The chain carries TRBV29-1 and TRBJ2-7; D ambiguous. Trimming left V 4 bases short and J 2 bases short, with 18 bases between. Looked up from germline, CDR1 is SQVTM and CDR2 is ANQGSEA. The CDR3 runs to 15 residues. The CDR3 spells CSVVSGTTLAYEQYF. The CDR3 nucleotides read TGCAGCGTTGTTTCTGGAACTACGTTGGCCTACGAGCAGTACTTC.

The chain employs TRBV11-3 and TRBJ2-7; the match to TRBD2 covers 11 bases. Germline CDR1 and CDR2: SGHNT and YENEEA. The CDR3 runs to 16 residues. The V and J ends lost 1 base and 1 base, in that order; junction bases with no gene match: 3. The CDR3, as DNA: TGTGCCAGCAGCTTAGGTTGGACTAGCGGGTCCTACGAGCAGTACTTC. It yields the protein CASSLGWTSGSYEQYF. Looking up the rest from reference TRBV11-3 and TRBJ2-7 gives the full variable domain: EAGVVQSPRYKIIEKKQPVAFWCNPISGHNTLYWYLQNLGQGPELLIRYENEEAVDDSQLPKDRFSAERLKGVDSTLKIQPAELGDSAVYLCASSLGWTSGSYEQYFGPGTRLTVT.

This rearrangement joins TRBV28 to TRBJ1-1; weak D call: TRBD1 (5 bases). V lost 6 bases and J 0 bases, leaving 14 bases between the germline ends. Looked up from germline, CDR1 is MDHEN and CDR2 is SYDVKM. The length of the CDR3 is 15 residues. The CDR3 region is CASSTFREMNTEAFF. DNA of the CDR3: TGTGCCAGCAGCACCTTCAGGGAAATGAACACTGAAGCTTTCTTT.

The CDR3: CSACDRGRPSSYGYTF. The CDR3 DNA is TGCAGTGCTTGTGACAGGGGGCGCCCATCTTCCTATGGCTACACCTTC. This chain uses TRBV20-1 with TRBJ1-2; 10 bases match TRBD1. J gave up 4 bases and V 5 bases, and 13 bases lay outside the gene matches. The CDR3 has 16 amino acids. Germline CDR1 reads DFQATT; CDR2 reads SNEGSKA (reference sequence).

This clone was detected once. The chain recombines TRBV30 with TRBJ2-2; maybe TRBD1 (5 bases). This CDR3 has 12 amino acids. V was clipped by 7 bases and J by 6 bases, with 12 bases between them. From germline, CDR1 is GTSNPN and CDR2 SVGIG (reference sequence). DNA of the CDR3: TGTGCCTTACATTCAGGGTCCGGGGAGCTGTTTTTT. It translates to CALHSGSGELFF.

The DNA for the CDR3 is TGTGCCAGCAATCTAGACCGGGGGGAGCAGTACTTC. Translating gives CASNLDRGEQYF. V is TRBV12-3 or TRBV12-4 and J is TRBJ2-7; weak D call: TRBD2 (6 bases). The CDR3 contains 12 residues. V dropped 7 bases and J dropped 7 bases, with 14 bases sitting between them.

This chain joins TRBV29-1 and TRBJ2-1; TRBD2 matches at 10 bases. Germline trimming cut 3 bases from V and 8 bases from J; bases unmatched to any gene: 13. The CDR3 has 16 amino acids. Per germline, CDR1 SQVTM and CDR2 ANQGSEA. CDR3 DNA sequence: TGCAGCGTTGATGGTGCGGCTAGCGGGAGCGGTGATGAGCAGTTCTTC. Amino acids: CSVDGAASGSGDEQFF.